This T cell receptor (beta chain) was documented in a study of identical twins. With 7 bases removed from V and 3 bases from J, the gap between germline ends came to 16 bases. The CDR3 consists of 14 residues. The V gene's germline CDR1 is SGHAT and CDR2 FQDESV (reference sequence). A universal primer site was added by template switching, and unique molecular identifiers were carried by the cDNA. TCRdb re-called the 5' RACE reads through MiXCR, storing one row per CDR3 protein. The sample includes 300,000 to 400,000 distinct CDR3 sequences, about 12% seen only once; the top ten take just over 7%. Only a few counts were recorded for this clonotype. This same sample was also part of a study on yellow fever vaccine responses in identical twins.

V usage is TRBV11-1 and J usage is TRBJ2-7; possibly TRBD2 for D (6 bases). The sequencing sample was made of CD8+ T cells sorted from blood. The sequence was collected from a woman between 18 and 29 years old in good health. CDR3 coding DNA: TGTGCCAGCACCCAGGACTACCCAAACTACGAGCAGTACTTC. Protein: CASTQDYPNYEQYF. Drawing the rest from reference TRBV11-1 and TRBJ2-7, the complete variable domain is EAEVAQSPRYKITEKSQAVAFWCDPISGHATLYWYRQILGQGPELLVQFQDESVVDDSQLPKDRFSAERLKGVDSTLKIQPAELGDSAMYLCASTQDYPNYEQYFGPGTRLTVT.